These 23 T cell receptor beta chains came from one sample sequenced in a study of blood T cell repertoires in COVID-19. Assay: immunoSEQ multiplex PCR; the TCRdb copy retains only in-frame clones and omits some. The data hold fewer than 60,000 clones, with approximately 84% observed a single time. Sequences were obtained from peripheral blood. The receptor source for this set is a man between 60 and 75 years old with acute or convalescent COVID-19.

The genes are TRBV18 and TRBJ2-7, with 7 bases fitting TRBD1. J gave up 0 bases and V 2 bases, and 1 base lay outside the gene matches. The CDR3 has 14 residues. CDR1 and CDR2 from the germline V gene are KGHSH and LQKENI. The CDR3 coding sequence is TGTGCCAGCTCACCAGGGACAGCCTCCTACGAGCAGTACTTC. Encoded protein: CASSPGTASYEQYF. Looking up the rest from reference TRBV18 and TRBJ2-7 gives the full variable domain: NAGVMQNPRHLVRRRGQEARLRCSPMKGHSHVYWYRQLPEEGLKFMVYLQKENIIDESGMPKERFSAEFPKEGPSILRIQQVVRGDSAAYFCASSPGTASYEQYFGPGTRLTVT.

In its sample, this clone was seen a few times. The J gene is TRBJ1-2, the V gene TRBV5-6; D gene unclear. Trimming pared 1 base from V and 8 bases from J, leaving 6 bases between. Per the germline V gene, CDR1 is SGHDT and CDR2 is YYEEEE. The CDR3 is 11 residues long. The CDR3 DNA sequence: TGTGCCAGCAGCTTGCATCAGGGCTACACCTTC. This gives the protein CASSLHQGYTF. Using reference TRBV5-6 and TRBJ1-2 for the parts outside the CDR3, the full variable domain is DAGVTQSPTHLIKTRGQQVTLRCSPKSGHDTVSWYQQALGQGPQFIFQYYEEEERQRGNFPDRFSGHQFPNYSSELNVNALLLGDSALYLCASSLHQGYTFGSGTRLTVV.

This clone has a single count. In DNA form, the CDR3 reads TGTGCCAGCTCACAGGGGAACAATCAGCCCCAGCATTTT. Amino acid sequence: CASSQGNNQPQHF. V usage is TRBV18 and J usage is TRBJ1-5; possibly TRBD1 for D (5 bases). Germline CDR1 and CDR2: KGHSH and LQKENI. The CDR3 sequence is 13 residues long. V was cut by 4 bases and J by 3 bases, with 7 bases left in between.

With regard to this clone: The junction differs from germline at one of its ends, possibly a read error. The CDR3 here is CASSFRTGSNEQYF. In DNA form, the CDR3 reads TGTGCCAGCAGCTTTCGGACAGGCTCCAACGAGCAGTACTTC. V is TRBV7-2 and J is TRBJ2-7; 7 positions match TRBD1. Germline CDR1 reads SGHTA; CDR2 reads FQGNSA. The CDR3 spans 14 residues.

The V and J genes are TRBV9 and TRBJ2-7; 9 bases are a match to TRBD1. CDR1 SGDLS and CDR2 YYNGEE come from the germline V gene. The CDR3 contains 15 residues. V gave up 0 bases and J gave up 2 bases; unmatched junction bases: 3. In DNA, the CDR3 is TGTGCCAGCAGCGTAGCGGGGACAGGGACCTACGAGCAGTACTTC. Translated, it gives CASSVAGTGTYEQYF.

The CDR3 DNA sequence: TGCGCCAGCAGCGCCGGGGGACAAGAGACCCAGTACTTC. Protein product: CASSAGGQETQYF. The J gene is TRBJ2-5, the V gene TRBV5-1, with a possible D match to TRBD2 (6 bases). CDR3 length: 13 amino acids. V lost 4 bases to trimming and J lost 2 bases, with 9 bases between them. Germline CDR1 SGHRS, CDR2 YFSETQ.

The V gene is TRBV5-8, the J gene TRBJ1-4, with unresolved D. Germline V gives CDR1 SGHTS, CDR2 YDEGEE. The CDR3 is 16 amino acids. The V and J ends lost 2 bases and 2 bases respectively, with 13 bases between them. The CDR3 coding sequence is TGTGCCAGCAGCTTACTGGGTGCGACTACTAATGAAAAACTGTTTTTT. It yields the protein CASSLLGATTNEKLFF.

J is TRBJ2-7 and V is TRBV27; 10 bases match TRBD1. The CDR3 loop spans 16 amino acids. Unmatched junction bases numbered 10, after V lost 5 bases and J lost 3 bases. Germline CDR1 is MNHEY and CDR2 is SMNVEV (reference sequence). CDR3 amino acids: CASSQTTGGEFYEQYF. Written as DNA, the CDR3 is TGTGCCAGCAGTCAAACGACAGGGGGCGAGTTCTACGAGCAGTACTTC.

The chain recombines TRBV2 with TRBJ2-5; tentative D call: TRBD2 (6 bases). Germline CDR1 reads SNHLY; CDR2 reads FYNNEI. V lost 2 bases, J lost 8 bases, and 15 bases lay in between. CDR3 length: 14 amino acids. The CDR3 DNA is TGTGCCAGCAGTGAAAAGGGACTGCACCCAACCCAGTACTTC. Its protein is CASSEKGLHPTQYF.

This clone appeared a few times. This chain joins TRBV6-4 and TRBJ2-3; perhaps TRBD1 as D (6 bases). Trimming stripped 5 bases from V and 2 bases from J, with 11 bases between. The CDR3 is 14 amino acids. The germline V gene has CDR1 MRHNA and CDR2 SNTAGT. This chain's CDR3 is CASSSDSNTDTQYF. CDR3 sequence (DNA): TGTGCCAGCAGTTCGGACAGCAACACAGATACGCAGTATTTT.

CDR3 DNA sequence: TGTGCCAGCAAACTAGCGGGAGAAGAGACCCAGTACTTC. Its translation is CASKLAGEETQYF. The genes are TRBV2 and TRBJ2-5; 11 bases map to TRBD2. This CDR3 has 13 amino acids. V dropped 7 bases and J dropped 3; count of bases not matched to a gene: 1. From germline, CDR1 is SNHLY and CDR2 FYNNEI.

The V call is TRBV18, the J call TRBJ1-2; no firm D call. CDR1 and CDR2 (germline): KGHSH, LQKENI. The CDR3 length is 14 residues. Trimming removed 3 bases at V and 2 bases at J, with 10 bases between. The CDR3, as DNA: TGTGCCAGCTCACCCAGTGCACAAAACTATGGCTACACCTTC. This encodes CASSPSAQNYGYTF.

This clone was seen only a few times. The V call is TRBV5-5, the J call TRBJ1-1, with D unresolved. Germline V gives CDR1 SGHKS, CDR2 YYEKEE (reference sequence). Between the trimmed V and J ends, which lost 0 bases and 0 bases, there was a span of 6 bases. CDR3 length equals 14 residues. DNA for the CDR3: TGTGCCAGCAGCTTGGTAGTCATGAACACTGAAGCTTTCTTT. Protein: CASSLVVMNTEAFF.

V gene TRBV4-1 combines with J gene TRBJ1-3; 8 bases match TRBD1. CDR1 and CDR2 (germline): MGHRA, YSYEKL. Losses at the gene ends were 3 bases for V and 0 bases for J; bases not matched to a gene: 1. The CDR3 is 15 amino acids. Here the CDR3 reads CASSQTGVSGNTIYF. Here the CDR3 DNA reads TGCGCCAGCAGCCAGACAGGGGTCTCTGGAAACACCATATATTTT.

The chain links TRBV7-9 to TRBJ2-1, with D possibly matching TRBD2 (6 bases). With 11 bases removed from V and 8 bases from J, the gap between germline ends came to 16 bases. From germline, CDR1 is SEHNR and CDR2 FQNEAQ (reference sequence). The CDR3 is 12 amino acids. CDR3 in DNA: TGTGCCGGGCACGGGGGTGGGTATGAGCAGTTCTTC. It specifies CAGHGGGYEQFF. Filled out from reference TRBV7-9 and TRBJ2-1, the complete variable domain reads DTGVSQNPRHKITKRGQNVTFRCDPISEHNRLYWYRQTLGQGPEFLTYFQNEAQLEKSRLLSDRFSAERPKGSFSTLEIQRTEQGDSAMYLCAGHGGGYEQFFGPGTRLTVL.

The chain recombines TRBV6-5 with TRBJ1-2, with 7 nucleotides matching TRBD1. The CDR3 is made up of 13 amino acids. V lost 6 bases and J lost 6; bases outside the gene matches: 7. Germline CDR1 and CDR2: MNHEY and SVGAGI. The CDR3 loop reads CASRITGENGYTF. The CDR3 DNA is TGTGCCAGCAGGATAACAGGGGAAAATGGCTACACCTTC.

CDR3 sequence: CASGQGLNNEQFF. The DNA of the CDR3 is TGCGCCAGCGGACAGGGCCTAAACAATGAGCAGTTCTTC. The V and J genes are TRBV5-1 and TRBJ2-1; TRBD1 matches 8 bases. J lost 5 bases, V lost 7 bases, and 5 bases had no gene match. This CDR3 is 13 amino acids long. CDR1 and CDR2 from the germline V gene are SGHRS and YFSETQ.

The chain links TRBV5-6 to TRBJ1-1; the D gene is possibly TRBD1 (5 bases). The V end lost 3 bases, the J end lost 0 bases, and 12 bases lay between the germline ends. Looked up from germline, CDR1 is SGHDT and CDR2 is YYEEEE. The CDR3 spans 15 residues. CDR3 DNA sequence: TGTGCCAGCAGCTCAGCCGGGGGACTGAACACTGAAGCTTTCTTT. Residues: CASSSAGGLNTEAFF.

This clone came up a few times. The CDR3 DNA sequence: TGTGCCAGCAGTCCCCCCGGGGCTGGGGCCAACGTCCTGACTTTC. It yields the protein CASSPPGAGANVLTF. The V and J genes are TRBV25-1 and TRBJ2-6; the D gene is possibly TRBD2 (5 bases). The germline CDR1 and CDR2 sequences are MGHDK and SYGVNS. The CDR3 runs to 15 residues. V lost 5 bases, J lost 2 bases, and 10 bases lay in between.

Here the CDR3 DNA reads TGTGCCAGTAACTCCCTTGGGGGGGGGCGGGAGGCCCAGTACTTC. This gives the protein CASNSLGGGREAQYF. V usage is TRBV2 and J usage is TRBJ2-5; the match to TRBD2 covers 8 bases. Germline V CDR1 and CDR2: SNHLY, FYNNEI. Losses at the gene ends were 9 bases for V and 9 bases for J; bases not matched to a gene: 18. CDR3 length equals 15 residues.

This clone came up a few times. The chain combines TRBV10-3 with TRBJ2-7, with D perhaps TRBD1 (6 bases). Trimming cost V 6 bases and J 4 bases, with 10 bases left between them. Germline CDR1 reads ENHRY; CDR2 reads SYGVKD. This CDR3 has 12 residues. CDR3 in amino acids: CAIRGAGYEQYF. The DNA of the CDR3 is TGTGCCATCAGGGGGGCCGGATACGAGCAGTACTTC.

This chain uses TRBV24-1 with TRBJ2-5; TRBD1 agrees at 8 bases. The CDR3 covers 13 residues. Germline V gives CDR1 KGHDR, CDR2 SFDVKD. The V and J ends lost 7 bases and 4 bases, in that order; junction bases with no gene match: 4. The DNA of the CDR3 is TGTGCCACCAGGGGCAGGGGGCGAGAGACCCAGTACTTC. As protein: CATRGRGRETQYF.

The V and J genes are TRBV12-3 or TRBV12-4 and TRBJ1-2; no reliable D call. V dropped 8 bases and J dropped 7 bases, with 17 bases sitting between them. The CDR3 runs to 13 residues. CDR3 region: CASARGLESGYTF. CDR3 nucleotide sequence: TGTGCCAGCGCGCGCGGGTTAGAGAGTGGCTACACCTTC.